One and the same sample provided the 4 T cell receptor beta chains below, sequenced in a study of neoadjuvant nivolumab and ipilimumab in lung cancer. Here immunoSEQ multiplex PCR was the method, and the copy in TCRdb shows in-frame clones only, minus some. The sample has approximately 15,000 clones, around 70% seen once. The sequencing here drew on peripheral blood, taken after neoadjuvant nivolumab, alone or with ipilimumab, at or shortly before surgery. The receptors stem from an adult with non-small cell lung cancer.

This clone has just one count. V is TRBV29-1 and J is TRBJ1-3, with TRBD1 as a possible D gene (5 bases). V was clipped by 4 bases and J by 2 bases, with 9 bases between them. This CDR3 is built from 13 residues. CDR1 is SQVTM and CDR2 is ANQGSEA in the germline V gene. Here the CDR3 DNA reads TGCAGCGTTGCAGGGTCGACTGGAAACACCATATATTTT. Translated: CSVAGSTGNTIYF.

J is TRBJ2-5 and V is TRBV2; D call uncertain. The CDR3 covers 13 residues. The V end was cut by 6 bases, the J end by 5 bases, with 13 bases between. Germline lookup yields CDR1 SNHLY and CDR2 FYNNEI. DNA of the CDR3: TGTGCCAGCAGCCTCATAGGGATGGAGACCCAGTACTTC. Protein: CASSLIGMETQYF. The complete variable domain, with remaining parts taken from reference TRBV2 and TRBJ2-5, reads EPEVTQTPSHQVTQMGQEVILRCVPISNHLYFYWYRQILGQKVEFLVSFYNNEISEKSEIFDDQFSVERPDGSNFTLKIRSTKLEDSAMYFCASSLIGMETQYFGPGTRLLVL.

A remark on this clone: Its ends do not fully match the called genes, so a read error is possible. The chain uses TRBV7-7 and TRBJ2-5; the match to TRBD2 covers 9 bases. The CDR3 is 15 residues long. CDR1 and CDR2 (germline): SSHAT, FNYEAQ (reference sequence). The CDR3 loop is CASSGGQGPQETQYF. The CDR3 DNA reads as TGTGCTAGCAGCGGGGGGCAGGGCCCCCAAGAGACCCAGTACTTC. The variable domain in full, with the rest retrieved from reference TRBV7-7 and TRBJ2-5, is GAGVSQSPRYKVTKRGQDVTLRCDPISSHATLYWYQQALGQGPEFLTYFNYEAQPDKSGLPSDRFSAERPEGSISTLTIQRTEQRDSAMYRCASSGGQGPQETQYFGPGTRLLVL.

This chain joins TRBV18 and TRBJ1-1; no definite D call. V was cut by 1 base and J by 7 bases, with 10 bases left in between. Per germline, CDR1 KGHSH and CDR2 LQKENI. This CDR3 has 13 residues. The CDR3 sequence is CASSPRGQVEAFF. The CDR3 DNA follows: TGTGCCAGCTCACCACGTGGCCAGGTTGAAGCTTTCTTT.